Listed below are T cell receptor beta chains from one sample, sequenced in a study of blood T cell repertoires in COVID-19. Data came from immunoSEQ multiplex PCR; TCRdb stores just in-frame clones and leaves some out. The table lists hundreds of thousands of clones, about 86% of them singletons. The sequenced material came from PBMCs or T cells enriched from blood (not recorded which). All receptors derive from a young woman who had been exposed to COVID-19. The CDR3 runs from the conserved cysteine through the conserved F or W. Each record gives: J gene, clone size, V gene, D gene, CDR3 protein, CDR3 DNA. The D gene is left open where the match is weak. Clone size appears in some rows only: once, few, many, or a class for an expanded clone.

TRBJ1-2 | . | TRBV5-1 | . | CASSLAPAGLTGGYTF | TGCGCCAGCAGCTTGGCCCCTGCGGGTCTCACGGGTGGCTACACCTTC
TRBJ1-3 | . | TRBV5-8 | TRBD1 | CASSPWDRGVIYF | TGTGCCAGCAGCCCTTGGGACAGGGGAGTTATATATTTT
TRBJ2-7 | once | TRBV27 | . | CASSSVGEYEQYF | TGTGCCAGCAGTTCTGTCGGGGAATACGAGCAGTACTTC
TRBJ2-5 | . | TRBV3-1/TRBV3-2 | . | CASSQDSRQETQYF | TGTGCCAGCAGCCAAGATAGCAGACAAGAGACCCAGTACTTC
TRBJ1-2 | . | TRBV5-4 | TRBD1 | CASSRGQGVSGGYTF | TGTGCCAGCAGCAGGGGACAGGGAGTATCGGGTGGCTACACCTTC
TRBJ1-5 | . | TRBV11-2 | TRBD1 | CASSQGQGRGQPQHF | TGTGCCAGCAGCCAAGGACAGGGGAGGGGTCAGCCCCAGCATTTT
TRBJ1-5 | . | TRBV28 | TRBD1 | CASRSARGQGNQPQHF | TGTGCCAGCAGGTCCGCGCGGGGACAGGGCAATCAGCCCCAGCATTTT
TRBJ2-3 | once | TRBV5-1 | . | CASSLDGEVDTQYF | TGCGCCAGCAGCTTGGACGGGGAAGTAGATACGCAGTATTTT
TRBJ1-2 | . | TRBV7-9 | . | CASSLPSRSSYGYTF | TGTGCCAGCAGCTTACCCTCAAGGAGCAGTTATGGCTACACCTTC
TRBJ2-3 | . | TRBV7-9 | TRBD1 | CASSFPGQGSDTQYF | TGTGCCAGCAGCTTCCCGGGACAGGGTTCAGATACGCAGTATTTT
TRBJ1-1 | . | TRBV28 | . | CASSPSAEAFF | TGTGCCAGCAGTCCAAGCGCTGAAGCTTTCTTT
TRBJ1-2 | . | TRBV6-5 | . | CASSRKGTRSF | TGTGCCAGCAGTAGGAAGGGGACTCGGTCCTTC
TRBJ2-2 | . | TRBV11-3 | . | CASSPQGMNTGELFF | TGTGCCAGCTCCCCGCAGGGGATGAACACCGGGGAGCTGTTTTTT
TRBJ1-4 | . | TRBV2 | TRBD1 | CASSEERAGGEKLFF | TGTGCCAGCAGTGAAGAAAGGGCAGGGGGAGAAAAACTGTTTTTT
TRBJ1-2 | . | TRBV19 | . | CASSIFGGNYGYTF | TGTGCCAGTAGTATTTTCGGAGGGAACTATGGCTACACCTTC
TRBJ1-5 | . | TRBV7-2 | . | CASSIQGNSNQPQHF | TGTGCCAGCAGCATACAGGGAAATAGCAATCAGCCCCAGCATTTT
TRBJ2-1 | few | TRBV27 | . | CASSLDRSSSYNEQFF | TGTGCCAGCAGCCTGGACAGATCTAGCTCCTACAATGAGCAGTTCTTC
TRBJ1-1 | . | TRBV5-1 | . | CASSLALELNTEAFF | TGCGCCAGCAGCTTGGCACTGGAGTTGAACACTGAAGCTTTCTTT
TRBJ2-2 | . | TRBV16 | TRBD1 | CASSNRGRGTGELFF | TGTGCCAGCAGCAACAGGGGGCGCGGCACCGGGGAGCTGTTTTTT
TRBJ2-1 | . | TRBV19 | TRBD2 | CASSIVGGLAGLEQFF | TGTGCCAGTAGTATAGTGGGGGGGCTAGCGGGATTAGAACAGTTCTTC
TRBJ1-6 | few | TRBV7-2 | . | CASSLTGPSSYNSPLHF | TGTGCCAGCAGCTTAACAGGCCCGAGCTCCTATAATTCACCCCTCCACTTT
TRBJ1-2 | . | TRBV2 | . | CASSAGRGVYGYTF | TGTGCCAGCAGTGCCGGTCGGGGGGTCTATGGCTACACCTTC
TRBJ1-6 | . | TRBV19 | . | CASSSSYNSPLHF | TGTGCCAGTTCGAGCTCCTATAATTCACCCCTCCACTTT
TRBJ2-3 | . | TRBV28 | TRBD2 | CASSFFSGLGDTDTQYF | TGTGCCAGCAGCTTTTTCAGTGGACTAGGGGACACAGATACGCAGTATTTT
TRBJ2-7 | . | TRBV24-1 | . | CATSGKAGNSYEQYF | TGTGCCACCAGTGGGAAGGCGGGTAACTCCTACGAGCAGTACTTC
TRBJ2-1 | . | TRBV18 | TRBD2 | CASSSRERGGVGEQFF | TGTGCCAGCTCATCGAGGGAGCGGGGGGGAGTAGGCGAGCAGTTCTTC
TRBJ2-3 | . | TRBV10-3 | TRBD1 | CAISRQGSADTQYF | TGTGCCATCAGTCGACAGGGTAGCGCAGATACGCAGTATTTT
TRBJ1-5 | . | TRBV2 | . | CASSEQGHSNQPQHF | TGTGCCAGCAGTGAACAGGGACATAGCAATCAGCCCCAGCATTTT
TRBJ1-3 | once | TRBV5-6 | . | CASSFQGRRNTIYF | TGTGCCAGCAGTTTTCAGGGTCGTCGGAACACCATATATTTT
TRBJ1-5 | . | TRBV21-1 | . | CASRGKRGWGDGNQPQHF | .
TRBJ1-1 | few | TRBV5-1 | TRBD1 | CASSLSQGAWDTEAFF | TGCGCCAGCAGCTTATCACAGGGGGCCTGGGACACTGAAGCTTTCTTT
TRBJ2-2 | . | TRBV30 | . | CAWSPRGWTGELFF | TGTGCCTGGAGTCCAAGGGGCTGGACCGGGGAGCTGTTTTTT
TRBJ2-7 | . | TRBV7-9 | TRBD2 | CASSVRLAGRFHEQYF | TGTGCCAGCAGCGTCCGACTAGCGGGGAGGTTCCACGAGCAGTACTTC
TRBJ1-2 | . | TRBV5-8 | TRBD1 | CASSLVGTGVSHGYTF | TGTGCCAGCAGCTTGGTCGGGACAGGGGTAAGCCATGGCTACACCTTC
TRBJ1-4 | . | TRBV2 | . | CASREQVTTNEKLFF | TGTGCCAGCAGAGAACAGGTGACAACTAATGAAAAACTGTTTTTT
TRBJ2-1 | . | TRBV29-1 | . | CSVEVGLHHNEQFF | TGCAGCGTTGAAGTGGGACTTCACCACAATGAGCAGTTCTTC
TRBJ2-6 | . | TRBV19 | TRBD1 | CASSKGASGANVLTF | TGTGCCAGTAGTAAGGGGGCCTCTGGGGCCAACGTCCTGACTTTC
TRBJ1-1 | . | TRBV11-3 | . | CASSSMRNTEAFF | TGTGCCAGCAGCAGTATGCGGAACACTGAAGCTTTCTTT
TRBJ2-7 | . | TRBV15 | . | CATSRDRQTYEQYF | TGTGCCACCAGCAGAGACAGGCAGACCTACGAGCAGTACTTC
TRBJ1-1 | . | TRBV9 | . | CASRRREDTEAFF | TGTGCCAGCAGGCGGCGTGAGGACACTGAAGCTTTCTTT
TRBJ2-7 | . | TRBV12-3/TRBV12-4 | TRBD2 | CASNHGGGAQYF | TGTGCCTCAAACCACGGGGGAGGGGCGCAGTACTTC
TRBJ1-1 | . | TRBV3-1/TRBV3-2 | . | CASSQEGTGWGGAFF | TGTGCCAGCAGCCAAGAAGGTACAGGGTGGGGGGGAGCTTTCTTT
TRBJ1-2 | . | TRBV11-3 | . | CASSLGRGGYTF | TGTGCCAGCAGCTTAGGCAGAGGTGGCTACACCTTC
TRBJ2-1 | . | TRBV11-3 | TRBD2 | CASSLGLTSGEADEQFF | TGTGCCAGCAGCTTAGGGCTGACTAGCGGGGAAGCCGATGAGCAGTTCTTC
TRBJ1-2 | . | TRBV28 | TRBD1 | CASRPHSDRNGYTF | TGTGCCAGCAGACCCCATTCGGACAGGAACGGCTACACCTTC
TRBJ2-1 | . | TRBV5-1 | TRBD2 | CASSLESSGVNEQFF | TGCGCCAGCAGCTTGGAATCTAGCGGGGTAAATGAGCAGTTCTTC
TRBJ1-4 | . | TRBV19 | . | CASSVVNEKLFF | TGTGCCAGTAGCGTAGTTAATGAAAAACTGTTTTTT
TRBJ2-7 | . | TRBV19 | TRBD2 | CASSIGMGGKYEQYF | TGTGCCAGTAGTATCGGCATGGGAGGGAAATACGAGCAGTACTTC
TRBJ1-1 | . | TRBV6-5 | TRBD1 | CASSQGAVDTEAFF | TGTGCCAGCAGCCAGGGGGCCGTCGACACTGAAGCTTTCTTT
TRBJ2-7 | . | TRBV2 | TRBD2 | CASSVPGLAGGPHEQYF | TGTGCCAGCAGTGTCCCGGGACTAGCGGGGGGGCCCCACGAGCAGTACTTC
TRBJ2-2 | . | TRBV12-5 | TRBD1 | CASSRSLSTTGDFTGELFF | TGTGCTAGTTCCAGGTCGCTAAGTACGACAGGGGATTTCACCGGGGAGCTGTTTTTT
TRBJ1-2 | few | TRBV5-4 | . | CASSLGANYGYTF | TGTGCCAGCAGCTTAGGAGCGAACTATGGCTACACCTTC
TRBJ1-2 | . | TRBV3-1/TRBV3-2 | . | CASSQDLGAANYGYTF | TGTGCCAGCAGCCAAGATTTAGGGGCCGCTAACTATGGCTACACCTTC
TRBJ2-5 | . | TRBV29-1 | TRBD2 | CSVEGAGETQYF | TGCAGCGTTGAGGGAGCGGGGGAGACCCAGTACTTC
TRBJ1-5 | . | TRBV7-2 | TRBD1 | CASSLRTGWPNQPQHF | TGTGCCAGCAGCTTAAGGACAGGGTGGCCCAATCAGCCCCAGCATTTT
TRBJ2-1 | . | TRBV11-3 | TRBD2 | CASSSVPGLAGDEQFF | TGTGCCAGCAGCTCGGTCCCGGGACTAGCGGGCGATGAGCAGTTCTTC
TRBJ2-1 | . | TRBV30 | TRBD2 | CATRLAGVSSYNEQFF | TGTGCTACTAGACTAGCGGGGGTAAGCTCCTACAATGAGCAGTTCTTC
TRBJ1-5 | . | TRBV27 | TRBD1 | CASSFRDSDQPQHF | TGTGCCAGCAGTTTTCGGGACAGCGATCAGCCCCAGCATTTT
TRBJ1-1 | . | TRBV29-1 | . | CSSRLAINTEAFF | TGCAGCTCGAGGCTGGCGATAAACACTGAAGCTTTCTTT